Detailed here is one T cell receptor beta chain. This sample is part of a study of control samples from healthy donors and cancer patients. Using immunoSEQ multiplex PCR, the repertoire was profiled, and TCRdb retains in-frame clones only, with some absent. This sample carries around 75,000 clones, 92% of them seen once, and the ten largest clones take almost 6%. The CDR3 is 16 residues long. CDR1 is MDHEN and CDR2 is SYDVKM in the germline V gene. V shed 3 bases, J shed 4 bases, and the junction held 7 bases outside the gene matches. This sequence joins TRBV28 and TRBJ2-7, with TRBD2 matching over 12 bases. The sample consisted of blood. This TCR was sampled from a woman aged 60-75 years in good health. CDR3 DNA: TGTGCCAGCAGTTTCACTCAGACTAGCGGGAGATACGAGCAGTACTTC. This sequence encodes CASSFTQTSGRYEQYF.